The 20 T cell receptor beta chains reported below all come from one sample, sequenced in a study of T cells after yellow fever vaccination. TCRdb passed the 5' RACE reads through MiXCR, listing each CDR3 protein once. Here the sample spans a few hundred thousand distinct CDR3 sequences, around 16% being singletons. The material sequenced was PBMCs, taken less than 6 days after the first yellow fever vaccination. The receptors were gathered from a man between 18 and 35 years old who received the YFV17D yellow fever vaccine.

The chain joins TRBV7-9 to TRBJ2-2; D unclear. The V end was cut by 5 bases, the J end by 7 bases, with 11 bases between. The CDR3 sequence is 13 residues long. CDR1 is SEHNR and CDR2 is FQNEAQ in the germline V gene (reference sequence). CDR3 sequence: CASSAFLDGELFF. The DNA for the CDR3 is TGTGCCAGCAGCGCCTTCTTAGACGGGGAGCTGTTTTTT.

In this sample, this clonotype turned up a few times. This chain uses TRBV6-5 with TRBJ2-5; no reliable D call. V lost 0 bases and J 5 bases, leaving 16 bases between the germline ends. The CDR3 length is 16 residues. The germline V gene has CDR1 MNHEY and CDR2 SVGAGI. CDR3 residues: CASSYSLTGVEETQYF. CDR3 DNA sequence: TGTGCCAGCAGTTACTCCTTGACTGGGGTTGAGGAGACCCAGTACTTC.

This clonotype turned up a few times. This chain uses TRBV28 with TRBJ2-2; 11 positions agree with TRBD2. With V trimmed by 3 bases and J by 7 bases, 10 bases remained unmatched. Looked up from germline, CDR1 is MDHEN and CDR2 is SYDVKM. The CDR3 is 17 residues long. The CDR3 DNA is TGTGCCAGCAGTTTGTCCTCTAGCGGGGGGCGTAGCGGGGAGCTGTTTTTT. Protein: CASSLSSSGGRSGELFF.

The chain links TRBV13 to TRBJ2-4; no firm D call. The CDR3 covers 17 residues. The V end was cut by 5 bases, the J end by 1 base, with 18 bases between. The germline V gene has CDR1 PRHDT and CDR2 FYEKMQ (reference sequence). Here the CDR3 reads CASSPPPPMGAKNIQYF. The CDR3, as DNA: TGTGCCAGCAGCCCCCCCCCGCCTATGGGGGCCAAAAACATTCAGTACTTC.

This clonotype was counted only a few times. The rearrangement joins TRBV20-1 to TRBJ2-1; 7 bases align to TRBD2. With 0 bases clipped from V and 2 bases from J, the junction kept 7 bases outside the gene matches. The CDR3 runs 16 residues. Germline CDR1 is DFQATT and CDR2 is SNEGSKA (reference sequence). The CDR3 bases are TGCAGTGCTAGAGATCCTTTGGCGGGGGCCTACAATGAGCAGTTCTTC. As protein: CSARDPLAGAYNEQFF.

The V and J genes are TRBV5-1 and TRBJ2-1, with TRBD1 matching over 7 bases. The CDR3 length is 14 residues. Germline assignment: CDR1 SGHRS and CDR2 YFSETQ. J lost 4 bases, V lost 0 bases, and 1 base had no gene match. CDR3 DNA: TGCGCCAGCAGCTTGGTGGGACAGTACAATGAGCAGTTCTTC. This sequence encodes CASSLVGQYNEQFF.

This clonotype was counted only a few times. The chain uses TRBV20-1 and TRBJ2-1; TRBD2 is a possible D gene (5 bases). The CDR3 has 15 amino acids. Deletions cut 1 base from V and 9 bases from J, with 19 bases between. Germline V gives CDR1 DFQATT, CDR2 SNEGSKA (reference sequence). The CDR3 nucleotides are TGCAGTGCTAGAGGCCTGTTTGAGGGTCCTGGTGAGCAGTTCTTC. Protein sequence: CSARGLFEGPGEQFF.

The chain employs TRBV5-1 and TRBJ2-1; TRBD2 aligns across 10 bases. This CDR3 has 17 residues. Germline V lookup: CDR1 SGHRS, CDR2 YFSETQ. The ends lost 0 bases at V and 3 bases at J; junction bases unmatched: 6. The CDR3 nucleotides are TGCGCCAGCAGCTTGGGGAGCCAGCGGGGGGGCTACAATGAGCAGTTCTTC. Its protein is CASSLGSQRGGYNEQFF.

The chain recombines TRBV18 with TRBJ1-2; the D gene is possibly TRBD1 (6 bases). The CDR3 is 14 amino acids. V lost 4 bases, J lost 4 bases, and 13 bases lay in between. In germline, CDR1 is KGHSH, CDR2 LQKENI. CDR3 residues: CASSLETGIYGYTF. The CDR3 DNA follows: TGTGCCAGCTCACTCGAAACAGGGATCTATGGCTACACCTTC.

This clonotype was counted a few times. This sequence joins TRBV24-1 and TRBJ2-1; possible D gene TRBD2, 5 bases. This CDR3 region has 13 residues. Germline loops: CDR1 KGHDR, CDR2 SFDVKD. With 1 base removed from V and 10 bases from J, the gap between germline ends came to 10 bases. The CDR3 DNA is TGTGCCACCAGTGATTTCCGACCGGGGGAGCAGTTCTTC. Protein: CATSDFRPGEQFF.

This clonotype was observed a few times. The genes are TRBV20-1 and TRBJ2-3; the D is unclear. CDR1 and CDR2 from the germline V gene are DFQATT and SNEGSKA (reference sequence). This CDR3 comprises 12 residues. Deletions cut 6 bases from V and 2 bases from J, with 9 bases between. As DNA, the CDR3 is TGCAGTGCACTCGGATCCACAGATACGCAGTATTTT. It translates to CSALGSTDTQYF.

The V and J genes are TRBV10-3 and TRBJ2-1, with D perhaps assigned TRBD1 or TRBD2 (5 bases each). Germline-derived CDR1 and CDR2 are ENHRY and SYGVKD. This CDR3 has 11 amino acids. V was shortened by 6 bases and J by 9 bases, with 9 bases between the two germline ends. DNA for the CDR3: TGTGCCATCAGGGGACGGGTTGAGCAGTTCTTC. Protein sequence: CAIRGRVEQFF.

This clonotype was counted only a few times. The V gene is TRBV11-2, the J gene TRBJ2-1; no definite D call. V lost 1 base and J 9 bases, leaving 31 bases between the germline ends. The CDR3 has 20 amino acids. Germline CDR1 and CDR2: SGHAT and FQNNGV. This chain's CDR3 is CASSLGTSPLRSPVPSEQFF. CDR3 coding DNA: TGTGCCAGCAGCTTAGGGACCTCCCCCCTGCGTAGCCCAGTGCCATCTGAGCAGTTCTTC.

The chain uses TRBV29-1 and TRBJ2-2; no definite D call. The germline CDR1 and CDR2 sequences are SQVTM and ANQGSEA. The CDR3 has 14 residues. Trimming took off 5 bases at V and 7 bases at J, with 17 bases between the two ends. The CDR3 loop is CSVLYPLSDGELFF. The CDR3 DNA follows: TGCAGCGTTTTGTATCCCTTGTCCGACGGGGAGCTGTTTTTT.

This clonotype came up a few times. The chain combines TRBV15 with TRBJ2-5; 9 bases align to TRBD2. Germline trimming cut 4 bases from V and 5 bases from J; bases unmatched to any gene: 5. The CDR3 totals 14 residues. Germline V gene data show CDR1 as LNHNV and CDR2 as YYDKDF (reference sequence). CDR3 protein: CATSTGTSRETQYF. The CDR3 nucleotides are TGTGCCACCAGCACCGGGACTAGCCGCGAGACCCAGTACTTC.

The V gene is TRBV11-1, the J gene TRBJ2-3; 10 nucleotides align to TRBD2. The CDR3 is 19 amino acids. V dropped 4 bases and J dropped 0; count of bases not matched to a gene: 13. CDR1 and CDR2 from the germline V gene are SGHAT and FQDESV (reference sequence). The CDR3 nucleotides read TGTGCCAGCAGCTCCCTGTCTAGCGGGGGCCCCCTTAGCACAGATACGCAGTATTTT. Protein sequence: CASSSLSSGGPLSTDTQYF.

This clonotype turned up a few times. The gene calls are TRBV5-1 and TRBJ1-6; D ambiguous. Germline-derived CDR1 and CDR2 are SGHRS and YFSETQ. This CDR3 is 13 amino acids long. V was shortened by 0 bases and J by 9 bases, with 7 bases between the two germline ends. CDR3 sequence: CASSLGTPSPLHF. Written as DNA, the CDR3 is TGCGCCAGCAGCTTGGGAACACCTTCACCCCTCCACTTT.

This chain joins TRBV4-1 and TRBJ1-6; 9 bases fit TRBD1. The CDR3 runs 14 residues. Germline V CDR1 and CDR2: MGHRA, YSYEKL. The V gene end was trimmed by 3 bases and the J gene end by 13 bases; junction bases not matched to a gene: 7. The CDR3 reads CASSQPGQGDPLHF. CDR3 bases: TGCGCCAGCAGCCAGCCGGGACAGGGAGATCCCCTCCACTTT.

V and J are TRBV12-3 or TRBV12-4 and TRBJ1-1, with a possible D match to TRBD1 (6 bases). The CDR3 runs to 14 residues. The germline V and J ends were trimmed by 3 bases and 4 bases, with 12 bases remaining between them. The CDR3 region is CASSFVGGGTEAFF. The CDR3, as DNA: TGTGCCAGCAGTTTCGTAGGGGGAGGCACTGAAGCTTTCTTT.

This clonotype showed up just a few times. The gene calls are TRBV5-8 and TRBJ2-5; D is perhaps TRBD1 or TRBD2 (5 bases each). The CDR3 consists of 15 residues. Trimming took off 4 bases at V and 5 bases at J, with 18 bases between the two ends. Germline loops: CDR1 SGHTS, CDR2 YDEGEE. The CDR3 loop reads CASSATTQEGETQYF. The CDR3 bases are TGTGCCAGCAGCGCAACGACTCAAGAGGGGGAGACCCAGTACTTC.